The source of this T cell receptor beta chain is a study of neoadjuvant anti-PD-1 for oral cavity cancer. Turning to the study itself: Non-progressing patients received a fourth nivolumab dose near day 43, then surgery on days 50-56.

This clone was detected only once. Germline V gives CDR1 MNHNS, CDR2 SASEGT. The CDR3 runs to 16 residues. Between the trimmed V and J ends, which lost 3 bases and 0 bases, there was a span of 13 bases. As to time point: after neoadjuvant nivolumab, at surgical resection. Patients had HPV-negative, locally advanced oral cavity squamous cell carcinoma. TCRdb keeps only in-frame clones here, not all; method: immunoSEQ multiplex PCR. The repertoire includes just under 70,000 clones, 70% to 90% of them detected once, and about 3.4% sits in the top ten. The chain carries TRBV6-1 and TRBJ2-3; no clear D gene. The TCR originated in a person between 40 and 80 years old with oral cavity squamous cell carcinoma. Sequenced material: PBMCs, taken after nivolumab (anti-PD-1) treatment. CDR3 in DNA: TGTGCCAGCAGTGAGATTGCGCGTGCTAGCACAGATACGCAGTATTTT. This gives the protein CASSEIARASTDTQYF.